The 11 T cell receptor beta chains listed next were all sequenced from one sample in a study of blood T cell repertoires in COVID-19. Data came from immunoSEQ multiplex PCR; TCRdb stores just in-frame clones and leaves some out. The table shows about 230,000 clones, with approximately 91% occurring only once. Sequences were obtained from peripheral blood. These TCRs come from a woman aged 55 to 70 with acute or convalescent COVID-19.

J is TRBJ1-2 and V is TRBV19; D is unresolved. The CDR3 runs 14 residues. The V end was cut by 7 bases, the J end by 2 bases, with 14 bases between. Germline lookup yields CDR1 LNHDA and CDR2 SQIVND (reference sequence). The CDR3 coding sequence is TGTGCCAGTATGGACCCCGGCGGGAACTATGGCTACACCTTC. It specifies CASMDPGGNYGYTF. The variable domain in full, with the rest retrieved from reference TRBV19 and TRBJ1-2, is DGGITQSPKYLFRKEGQNVTLSCEQNLNHDAMYWYRQDPGQGLRLIYYSQIVNDFQKGDIAEGYSVSREKKESFPLTVTSAQKNPTAFYLCASMDPGGNYGYTFGSGTRLTVV.

The genes are TRBV7-2 and TRBJ1-4; D might be TRBD1 (6 bases). Germline V gives CDR1 SGHTA, CDR2 FQGNSA. The CDR3 has 15 residues. V lost 1 base to trimming and J lost 4 bases, with 10 bases between them. The CDR3: CASSLGTVFNEKLFF. CDR3 nucleotides: TGTGCCAGCAGCTTAGGGACAGTCTTTAATGAAAAACTGTTTTTT. The full variable domain, completed using reference TRBV7-2 and TRBJ1-4, is GAGVSQSPSNKVTEKGKDVELRCDPISGHTALYWYRQSLGQGLEFLIYFQGNSAPDKSGLPSDRFSAERTGGSVSTLTIQRTQQEDSAVYLCASSLGTVFNEKLFFGSGTQLSVL.

V and J are TRBV18 and TRBJ1-3; a weak D match, TRBD1 (5 bases). Germline values: CDR1 KGHSH, CDR2 LQKENI. The CDR3 consists of 16 residues. V lost 0 bases to trimming and J lost 0 bases, with 9 bases between them. The CDR3 DNA follows: TGTGCCAGCTCACCACCGTCAGGGCCCTCTGGAAACACCATATATTTT. Protein: CASSPPSGPSGNTIYF.

The CDR3 reads CASSQETNLARQETQYF. For the CDR3, the DNA is TGTGCCAGCAGCCAAGAAACGAATTTAGCCCGTCAAGAGACCCAGTACTTC. The chain links TRBV3-1 (or the pseudogene TRBV3-2) to TRBJ2-5; D gene ambiguous. CDR3 length: 17 amino acids. Germline CDR1 reads LGHDT; CDR2 reads YNNKEL (reference sequence). V lost 0 bases and J lost 2, with 16 bases in between.

The rearrangement joins TRBV11-2 to TRBJ1-2; no firm D call. V lost 4 bases to trimming and J lost 7 bases, with 22 bases between them. The germline V gene has CDR1 SGHAT and CDR2 FQNNGV. This CDR3 spans 16 amino acids. The CDR3 coding sequence is TGTGCCAGCAGCTCCCTCCCTACGAGACAAAATCGTGGCTACACCTTC. This sequence encodes CASSSLPTRQNRGYTF. Drawing the rest from reference TRBV11-2 and TRBJ1-2, the complete variable domain is EAGVAQSPRYKIIEKRQSVAFWCNPISGHATLYWYQQILGQGPKLLIQFQNNGVVDDSQLPKDRFSAERLKGVDSTLKIQPAKLEDSAVYLCASSSLPTRQNRGYTFGSGTRLTVV.

The DNA of the CDR3 is TGTGCCAGCAGCTTGGCCGTTAGGGGAGAGACCCAGTACTTC. Encoded protein: CASSLAVRGETQYF. This rearrangement joins TRBV5-6 to TRBJ2-5; tentatively, D is TRBD1 (5 bases). The V end was cut by 0 bases, the J end by 4 bases, with 10 bases between. This CDR3 has 14 residues. The V gene's germline CDR1 is SGHDT and CDR2 YYEEEE.

The rearrangement uses TRBV27 and TRBJ2-5; 7 nucleotides agree with TRBD2. Germline assignment: CDR1 MNHEY and CDR2 SMNVEV (reference sequence). V was clipped by 6 bases and J by 7 bases; unmatched bases: 11. The CDR3 totals 14 residues. The CDR3 is CASRLQGGSGTQYF. DNA of the CDR3: TGTGCCAGCAGGCTTCAGGGCGGGAGCGGGACCCAGTACTTC.

J is TRBJ2-1 and V is TRBV4-3; a possible D gene is TRBD2 (6 bases). The V gene's germline CDR1 is LGHNA and CDR2 YSLEER. The ends were cut back, 0 bases at V and 7 bases at J, with 10 bases in the middle. CDR3 length equals 14 residues. In nucleotides, the CDR3 is TGCGCCAGCAGCCAAGATGGGACTTTTAATGAGCAGTTCTTC. Residues: CASSQDGTFNEQFF.

V gene TRBV5-1 combines with J gene TRBJ2-5; D remains ambiguous. Germline values: CDR1 SGHRS, CDR2 YFSETQ. The CDR3 has 14 amino acids. V was clipped by 0 bases and J by 9 bases, with 15 bases between them. CDR3 amino acids: CASSLAATSEAQYF. The CDR3 DNA reads as TGCGCCAGCAGCTTGGCCGCCACCTCTGAGGCCCAGTACTTC.

The chain carries TRBV3-1 (or the pseudogene TRBV3-2) and TRBJ2-5, with a possible D match to TRBD2 (6 bases). V lost 0 bases, J lost 11 bases, and 13 bases lay in between. CDR1 and CDR2 from the germline V gene are LGHDT and YNNKEL (reference sequence). The CDR3 length is 13 residues. The chain's CDR3 is CASSQDPAGGQYF. The DNA of the CDR3 is TGTGCCAGCAGCCAAGATCCGGCCGGGGGTCAGTACTTC.

The rearrangement joins TRBV5-1 to TRBJ1-5, with D tentatively TRBD1 (6 bases). The V end was cut by 0 bases, the J end by 5 bases, with 9 bases between. This CDR3 has 14 residues. Germline-derived CDR1 and CDR2 are SGHRS and YFSETQ. DNA for the CDR3: TGCGCCAGCAGCTTGGTAGGGGGGGATCAGCCCCAGCATTTT. This encodes CASSLVGGDQPQHF.